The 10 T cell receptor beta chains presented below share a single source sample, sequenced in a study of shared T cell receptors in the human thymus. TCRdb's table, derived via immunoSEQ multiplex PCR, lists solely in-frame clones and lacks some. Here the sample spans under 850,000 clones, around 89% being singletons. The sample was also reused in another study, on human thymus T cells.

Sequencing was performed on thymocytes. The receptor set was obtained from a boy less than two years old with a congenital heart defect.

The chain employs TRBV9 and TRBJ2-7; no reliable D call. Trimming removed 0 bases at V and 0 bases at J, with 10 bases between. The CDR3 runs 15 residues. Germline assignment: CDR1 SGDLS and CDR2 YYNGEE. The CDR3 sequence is CASSVGLKPSYEQYF. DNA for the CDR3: TGTGCCAGCAGCGTAGGTCTCAAGCCCTCCTACGAGCAGTACTTC.

CDR3 residues: CATSRDSPKRARRREQYF. The CDR3 DNA reads TGTGCCACCAGCAGAGACTCTCCGAAGCGGGCACGGCGGCGGGAGCAGTACTTC. The rearrangement joins TRBV15 to TRBJ2-7, with TRBD2 as a possible D gene (6 bases). Germline V gene data show CDR1 as LNHNV and CDR2 as YYDKDF (reference sequence). The CDR3 covers 18 residues. The germline V and J ends were trimmed by 0 bases and 7 bases, with 25 bases remaining between them.

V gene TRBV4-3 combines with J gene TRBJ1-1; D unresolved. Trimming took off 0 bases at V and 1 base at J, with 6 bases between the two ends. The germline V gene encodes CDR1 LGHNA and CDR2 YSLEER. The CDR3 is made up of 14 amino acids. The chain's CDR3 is CASSQDLPNTEAFF. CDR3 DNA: TGCGCCAGCAGCCAAGACCTCCCGAACACTGAAGCTTTCTTT.

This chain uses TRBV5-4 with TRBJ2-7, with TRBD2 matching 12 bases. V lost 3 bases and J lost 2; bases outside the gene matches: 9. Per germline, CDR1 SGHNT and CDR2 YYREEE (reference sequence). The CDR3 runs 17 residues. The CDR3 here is CASSYGTSGRVPYEQYF. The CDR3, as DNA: TGTGCCAGCAGCTACGGGACTAGCGGGCGCGTTCCCTACGAGCAGTACTTC.

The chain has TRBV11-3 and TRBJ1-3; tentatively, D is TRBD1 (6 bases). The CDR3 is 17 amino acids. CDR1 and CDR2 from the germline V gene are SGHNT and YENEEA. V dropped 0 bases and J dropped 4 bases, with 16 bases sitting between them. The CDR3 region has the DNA TGTGCCAGCAGCTTAGAACCCGAACAGGGAGCGGGAAACACCATATATTTT. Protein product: CASSLEPEQGAGNTIYF.

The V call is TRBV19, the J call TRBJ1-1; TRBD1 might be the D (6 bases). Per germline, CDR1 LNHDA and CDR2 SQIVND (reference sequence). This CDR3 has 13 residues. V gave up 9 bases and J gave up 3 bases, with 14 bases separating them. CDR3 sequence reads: CARVDEGDTEAFF. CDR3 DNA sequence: TGTGCCAGAGTCGACGAGGGGGACACTGAAGCTTTCTTT.

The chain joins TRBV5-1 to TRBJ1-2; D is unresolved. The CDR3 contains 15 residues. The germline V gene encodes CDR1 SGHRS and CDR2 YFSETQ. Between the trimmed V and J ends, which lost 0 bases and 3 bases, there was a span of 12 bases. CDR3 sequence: CASSLGWRSDYGYTF. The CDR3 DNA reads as TGCGCCAGCAGCTTGGGGTGGAGATCAGACTATGGCTACACCTTC.

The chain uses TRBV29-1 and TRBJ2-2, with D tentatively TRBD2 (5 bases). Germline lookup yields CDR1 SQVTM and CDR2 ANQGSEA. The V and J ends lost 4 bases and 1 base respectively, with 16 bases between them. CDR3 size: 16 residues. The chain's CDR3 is CSVGELNRGNTGELFF. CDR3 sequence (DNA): TGCAGCGTTGGGGAACTTAACCGGGGGAACACCGGGGAGCTGTTTTTT.

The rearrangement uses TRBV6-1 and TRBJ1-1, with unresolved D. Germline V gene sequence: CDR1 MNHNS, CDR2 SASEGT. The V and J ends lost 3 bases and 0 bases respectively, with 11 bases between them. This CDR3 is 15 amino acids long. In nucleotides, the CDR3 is TGTGCCAGCAGTGACCCACAGAGCATGAACACTGAAGCTTTCTTT. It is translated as CASSDPQSMNTEAFF.

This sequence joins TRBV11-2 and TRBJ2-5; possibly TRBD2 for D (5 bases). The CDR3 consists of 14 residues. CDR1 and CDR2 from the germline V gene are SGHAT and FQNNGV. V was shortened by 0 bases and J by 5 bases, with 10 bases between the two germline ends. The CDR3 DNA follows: TGTGCCAGCAGCTTAGAAGGGAGCGGCGAGACCCAGTACTTC. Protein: CASSLEGSGETQYF.